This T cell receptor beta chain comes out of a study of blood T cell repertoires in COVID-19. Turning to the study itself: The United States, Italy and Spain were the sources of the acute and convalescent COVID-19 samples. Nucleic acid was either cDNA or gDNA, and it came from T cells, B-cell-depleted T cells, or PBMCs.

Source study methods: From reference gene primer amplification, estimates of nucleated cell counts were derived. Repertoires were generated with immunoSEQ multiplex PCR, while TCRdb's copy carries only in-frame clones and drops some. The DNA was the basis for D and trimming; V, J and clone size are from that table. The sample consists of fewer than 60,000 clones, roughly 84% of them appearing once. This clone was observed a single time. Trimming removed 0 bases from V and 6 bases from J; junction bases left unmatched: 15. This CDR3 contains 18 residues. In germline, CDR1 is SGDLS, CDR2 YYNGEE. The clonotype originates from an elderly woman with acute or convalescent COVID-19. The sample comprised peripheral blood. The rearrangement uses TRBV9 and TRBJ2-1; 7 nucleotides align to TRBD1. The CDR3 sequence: CASSVGLYTGQPSNEQFF. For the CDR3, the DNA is TGTGCCAGCAGCGTAGGATTATATACGGGACAGCCTTCCAATGAGCAGTTCTTC.